Below are 29 T cell receptor beta chains sequenced from a single sample in a study of neurological immune-mediated disorders. TCRdb fed the 5' RACE reads into MiXCR, producing one record per CDR3 protein. The table has around 40,000 distinct CDR3 sequences, approximately 12% seen once. The sample consisted of PBMCs. These receptors came from a female donor in good health.

This clonotype was picked up many times. The rearrangement links TRBV5-6 to TRBJ1-2, with D possibly being TRBD1 (5 bases). This CDR3 is built from 13 residues. V lost 4 bases to trimming and J lost 6 bases, with 13 bases between them. CDR1 is SGHDT and CDR2 is YYEEEE in the germline V gene. CDR3 sequence reads: CASSAAGVHGYTF. CDR3 DNA: TGTGCCAGCAGCGCTGCGGGGGTTCATGGCTACACCTTC.

This clonotype came up many times. The chain employs TRBV7-2 and TRBJ2-7, with 8 bases aligning to TRBD2. This CDR3 region has 15 residues. Germline CDR1 reads SGHTA; CDR2 reads FQGNSA. V lost 1 base, J lost 2 bases, and 4 bases stayed unmatched. The CDR3 nucleotides read TGTGCCAGCAGCTTAGGGGTTAGCGGGGCCTACGAGCAGTACTTC. Its protein is CASSLGVSGAYEQYF.

The rearrangement links TRBV11-2 to TRBJ1-1, with D uncertain. From germline, CDR1 is SGHAT and CDR2 FQNNGV. CDR3 size: 15 residues. With 2 bases removed from V and 1 base from J, the gap between germline ends came to 11 bases. In DNA, the CDR3 is TGTGCCAGCAGCTTAAGCGGCAGGACGAACACTGAAGCTTTCTTT. The encoded protein is CASSLSGRTNTEAFF.

Many counts were recorded for this clonotype. The chain has TRBV7-6 and TRBJ2-3; 7 bases are shared with TRBD2. Germline CDR1 reads SGHVS; CDR2 reads FNYEAQ. The V and J ends lost 3 bases and 6 bases, in that order; junction bases with no gene match: 9. This CDR3 is built from 15 residues. CDR3 region: CASSFPPGTTDTQYF. DNA for the CDR3: TGTGCCAGCAGCTTCCCACCGGGGACTACCGATACGCAGTATTTT.

This clonotype was seen repeatedly, ten times or more. The rearrangement links TRBV7-2 to TRBJ1-5; tentatively, D is TRBD1 (6 bases). CDR1 and CDR2 from the germline V gene are SGHTA and FQGNSA. Between the trimmed V and J ends, which lost 5 bases and 6 bases, there was a span of 14 bases. CDR3 length equals 14 residues. The DNA for the CDR3 is TGTGCCAGCAGCCCACGGGCAGGGGCTCAGCCCCAGCATTTT. This sequence encodes CASSPRAGAQPQHF.

This clonotype has a count of ten or more. The chain joins TRBV12-3 or TRBV12-4 to TRBJ1-2, with unresolved D. This CDR3 has 15 amino acids. With 3 bases removed from V and 0 bases from J, the gap between germline ends came to 11 bases. The CDR3 protein is CASSFGSAANYGYTF. The DNA of the CDR3 is TGTGCCAGCAGTTTCGGATCAGCCGCTAACTATGGCTACACCTTC.

At least ten counts were recorded for this clonotype. The rearrangement uses TRBV12-3 or TRBV12-4 and TRBJ2-4; D might be TRBD1 (5 bases). V shed 4 bases and J shed 0 bases, with 7 bases lying between them. The CDR3 loop spans 14 amino acids. Here the CDR3 reads CASSYRGAKNIQYF. The CDR3 coding sequence is TGTGCCAGCAGTTATAGGGGAGCCAAAAACATTCAGTACTTC.

At least ten counts were recorded for this clonotype. This chain uses TRBV12-3 or TRBV12-4 with TRBJ2-5; the match to TRBD2 covers 9 bases. Trimming cost V 8 bases and J 5 bases; bases outside gene matches: 15. The CDR3 consists of 16 residues. CDR3 in DNA: TGTGCCAGCCGAGGGGCGGGGTTAGCGGGGGTGGAGACCCAGTACTTC. This sequence encodes CASRGAGLAGVETQYF.

This clonotype has ten or more counts. The DNA for the CDR3 is TGCGCCAGCAGCCAAGGGGCAGTACTTGGAGATACGCAGTATTTT. Protein sequence: CASSQGAVLGDTQYF. The chain combines TRBV4-1 with TRBJ2-3; no reliable D call. Trimming pared 1 base from V and 5 bases from J, leaving 13 bases between. CDR3 length equals 15 residues. Germline-derived CDR1 and CDR2 are MGHRA and YSYEKL.

This clonotype was recorded many times. The chain is built from TRBV5-1 and TRBJ1-6; 9 bases agree with TRBD1. The CDR3 contains 15 residues. The germline V gene has CDR1 SGHRS and CDR2 YFSETQ. Trimming took 4 bases from V and 8 from J; bases not matched to a gene: 7. The CDR3 here is CASSMTGGKDSPLHF. Here the CDR3 DNA reads TGCGCCAGCAGCATGACAGGGGGAAAGGATTCACCCCTCCACTTT.

In its sample, this clonotype was seen many times. This chain connects TRBV11-2 to TRBJ1-2, with 7 bases that match TRBD1. V lost 4 bases to trimming and J lost 8 bases; unmatched junction nucleotides: 4. The CDR3 sequence is 12 residues long. From germline, CDR1 is SGHAT and CDR2 FQNNGV. Written as DNA, the CDR3 is TGTGCCAGCAGCTCAGGGGGGGGAGGCTACACCTTC. Its translation is CASSSGGGGYTF.

There are many counts of this clonotype. V gene TRBV5-1 combines with J gene TRBJ1-2; perhaps TRBD1 as D (6 bases). V was cut by 4 bases and J by 2 bases, with 15 bases left in between. This CDR3 region has 15 residues. Germline CDR1 is SGHRS and CDR2 is YFSETQ. The CDR3 is CASSKTQGYNYGYTF. The DNA of the CDR3 is TGCGCCAGCAGCAAGACACAGGGTTACAACTATGGCTACACCTTC.

This clonotype was seen at least ten times. This chain uses TRBV18 with TRBJ2-7; 8 nucleotides align to TRBD1. The ends lost 5 bases at V and 7 bases at J; junction bases unmatched: 13. The CDR3 spans 15 residues. CDR1 and CDR2 (germline): KGHSH, LQKENI. The CDR3 here is CASSADRGLVGEQYF. CDR3 nucleotide sequence: TGTGCCAGCTCAGCAGACAGGGGCCTTGTGGGGGAGCAGTACTTC.

This clonotype occurred many times. The CDR3 nucleotides read TGTGCCAGCAGCCTGGGGGTTACTAACTATGGCTACACCTTC. It translates to CASSLGVTNYGYTF. The J gene is TRBJ1-2, the V gene TRBV3-1, with D possibly TRBD1 on 5 matching bases. Germline CDR1 reads LGHDT; CDR2 reads YNNKEL (reference sequence). The CDR3 covers 14 residues. V lost 4 bases, J lost 0 bases, and 9 bases lay in between.

This clonotype has at least ten counts. The V gene is TRBV12-3 or TRBV12-4, the J gene TRBJ1-2, with 7 nucleotides matching TRBD1. Germline trimming cut 6 bases from V and 5 bases from J; bases unmatched to any gene: 3. The CDR3 sequence is 12 residues long. The chain's CDR3 is CASSPRGYGYTF. The CDR3 DNA reads TGTGCCAGCAGCCCCAGGGGGTATGGCTACACCTTC.

This clonotype was observed many times. V gene TRBV7-9 combines with J gene TRBJ1-6, with a possible D match to TRBD1 (5 bases). The V end was cut by 2 bases, the J end by 9 bases, with 11 bases between. From germline, CDR1 is SEHNR and CDR2 FQNEAQ (reference sequence). The CDR3 is 14 amino acids. The CDR3 DNA is TGTGCCAGCAGCTTAAGGGGCCAAGGTTCACCCCTCCACTTT. Protein sequence: CASSLRGQGSPLHF.

This clonotype was observed many times. The V and J genes are TRBV2 and TRBJ1-6; D might be TRBD1 (6 bases). V dropped 3 bases and J dropped 7 bases, with 10 bases sitting between them. CDR3 size: 14 residues. Germline CDR1 reads SNHLY; CDR2 reads FYNNEI. The CDR3 reads CASSEQGRNSPLHF. In nucleotides, the CDR3 is TGTGCCAGCAGTGAGCAGGGGAGGAATTCACCCCTCCACTTT.

Many counts were recorded for this clonotype. J is TRBJ1-1 and V is TRBV7-3, with TRBD1 as a possible D gene (5 bases). Germline CDR1 SGHTA, CDR2 FQGTGA. The V gene lost 5 bases and the J gene lost 1 base, with 8 bases spanning the gap. This CDR3 region has 13 residues. The CDR3 nucleotides read TGTGCCAGCAGCCCGGGACGGAACACTGAAGCTTTCTTT. This encodes CASSPGRNTEAFF.

This clonotype was picked up many times. V is TRBV6-1 and J is TRBJ2-5, with no clear D. This CDR3 spans 14 amino acids. The germline gives CDR1 MNHNS, CDR2 SASEGT. The germline V and J ends were trimmed by 6 bases and 4 bases, with 15 bases remaining between them. Written as DNA, the CDR3 is TGTGCCAGCAGCCGGGCCCCGAAGGGAGAGACCCAGTACTTC. As protein: CASSRAPKGETQYF.

This clonotype has ten or more counts. The V and J genes are TRBV20-1 and TRBJ2-3; D is perhaps TRBD1 or TRBD2 (6 bases each). Trimming took off 5 bases at V and 5 bases at J, with 23 bases between the two ends. In germline, CDR1 is DFQATT, CDR2 SNEGSKA (reference sequence). CDR3 length: 16 amino acids. The CDR3 sequence: CSAPGAFYGLGDTQYF. The CDR3, as DNA: TGCAGTGCTCCGGGGGCCTTTTATGGGCTTGGAGATACGCAGTATTTT.

This clonotype was recorded many times. The chain combines TRBV5-6 with TRBJ1-2; 8 bases align to TRBD1. Germline V gene sequence: CDR1 SGHDT, CDR2 YYEEEE. This CDR3 has 12 residues. Trimming at V came to 5 bases and at J to 5 bases, leaving 2 bases not matched to a gene. Here the CDR3 reads CASRGTGYGYTF. In DNA, the CDR3 is TGTGCCAGCAGGGGGACAGGATATGGCTACACCTTC.

As regards this clonotype: A much larger clone lies one base from this, so it may be a read error. V gene TRBV20-1 combines with J gene TRBJ1-2; D is uncertain. The V and J ends lost 5 bases and 6 bases respectively, with 16 bases between them. CDR1 is DFQATT, CDR2 SNEGSKA, per germline (reference sequence). CDR3 length: 13 amino acids. Written as DNA, the CDR3 is TGCAGTGCTTACCGGCACAGAAACAATGGCTACACCTTC. Protein product: CSAYRHRNNGYTF.

This clonotype has at least ten counts. This rearrangement joins TRBV2 to TRBJ1-6; D gene unclear. This CDR3 is 15 amino acids long. CDR1 is SNHLY and CDR2 is FYNNEI in the germline V gene. V was clipped by 5 bases and J by 0 bases, with 8 bases between them. CDR3 in amino acids: CASSITASYNSPLHF. CDR3 bases: TGTGCCAGCAGTATTACAGCCTCCTATAATTCACCCCTCCACTTT.

This clonotype was observed at least ten times. DNA for the CDR3: TGTGCCAGCAGTATACAGGGAAGCTATGGCTACACCTTC. As protein: CASSIQGSYGYTF. This chain links TRBV11-2 with TRBJ1-2; D may be TRBD1 (6 bases). The CDR3 spans 13 residues. Germline-derived CDR1 and CDR2 are SGHAT and FQNNGV. Trimming left V 6 bases short and J 4 bases short, with 12 bases between.

This clonotype was found many times. The rearrangement joins TRBV2 to TRBJ2-5; 7 nucleotides agree with TRBD1. Trimming took 4 bases from V and 5 from J; bases not matched to a gene: 1. The CDR3 is 12 residues long. The V gene's germline CDR1 is SNHLY and CDR2 FYNNEI. CDR3 sequence: CASSGRGETQYF. CDR3 coding DNA: TGTGCCAGCAGTGGCAGGGGGGAGACCCAGTACTTC.

Ten or more counts support this clonotype. This chain connects TRBV10-3 to TRBJ1-1, with 7 positions matching TRBD1. Germline lookup yields CDR1 ENHRY and CDR2 SYGVKD. This CDR3 is 14 amino acids long. After removal of 3 bases from V and 1 base from J, the junction contained 2 bases not matched to a gene. The CDR3 region has the DNA TGTGCCATCAGTGATAAGGGGGCGAACACTGAAGCTTTCTTT. It specifies CAISDKGANTEAFF.

This clonotype was picked up many times. The rearrangement uses TRBV3-1 and TRBJ1-2; 7 nucleotides match TRBD1. Per germline, CDR1 LGHDT and CDR2 YNNKEL (reference sequence). The trim removed 5 bases at V and 7 bases at J, leaving 7 bases unmatched. This CDR3 contains 13 residues. CDR3: CASSYQGEVGYTF. The CDR3 nucleotides read TGTGCCAGCAGCTATCAGGGGGAGGTTGGCTACACCTTC.

This clonotype has ten or more counts. The chain has TRBV7-9 and TRBJ1-6; D uncertain. The CDR3 spans 14 residues. V was shortened by 1 base and J by 3 bases, with 4 bases between the two germline ends. Germline V gene data show CDR1 as SEHNR and CDR2 as FQNEAQ (reference sequence). CDR3 nucleotide sequence: TGTGCCAGCAGCTTAGACAGCTATAATTCACCCCTCCACTTT. Protein sequence: CASSLDSYNSPLHF.

This clonotype was seen ten or more times. This chain links TRBV28 with TRBJ1-6; no clear D. Germline-derived CDR1 and CDR2 are MDHEN and SYDVKM. The V end was cut by 7 bases, the J end by 4 bases, with 14 bases between. The CDR3 covers 15 residues. CDR3 DNA sequence: TGTGCCAGCATCCCCTCGGGCGGATATAATTCACCCCTCCACTTT. It yields the protein CASIPSGGYNSPLHF.